This is a list of T cell receptor beta chains from one sample in a study of the immune and genomic landscape of osteosarcoma. TCRdb keeps only in-frame clones here, not all; method: immunoSEQ multiplex PCR. The data contain approximately 6,000 clones, roughly two thirds of them singletons. Input material: osteosarcoma tumor tissue from the lung. All receptors come from a human donor with osteosarcoma. The CDR3 runs from the conserved cysteine through the conserved F or W. Fields, in order: J gene, D gene, V gene, clone size, CDR3 protein, CDR3 DNA. D genes are given only for firm matches. The listing skips clone size in some rows; elsewhere it reads once, few, many or a size class.

J: TRBJ2-7; D: TRBD2; V: TRBV5-4; size: .; CDR3: CASSLDGGTTYEQYF; DNA: TGTGCCAGCAGCTTGGATGGCGGGACTACCTACGAGCAGTACTTC
J: TRBJ1-5; D: .; V: TRBV30; size: .; CDR3: CAWSKGAVGDQPQHF; DNA: TGTGCCTGGAGTAAAGGGGCGGTGGGAGATCAGCCCCAGCATTTT
J: TRBJ2-1; D: .; V: TRBV20-1; size: .; CDR3: CSARDYNEQFF; DNA: TGCAGTGCTCGTGACTACAATGAGCAGTTCTTC
J: TRBJ1-1; D: .; V: TRBV7-2; size: .; CDR3: CASSLRDPDRYTEAFF; DNA: TGTGCCAGCAGCTTACGGGACCCCGACCGGTACACTGAAGCTTTCTTT
J: TRBJ1-2; D: .; V: TRBV7-9; size: .; CDR3: CASSQDMTDIYGYTF; DNA: TGCGCCAGCAGCCAAGATATGACGGACATCTATGGCTACACCTTC
J: TRBJ1-1; D: TRBD1; V: TRBV19; size: medium-sized; CDR3: CASSTSDRGNTEAFF; DNA: TGTGCCAGTAGTACAAGCGACAGGGGGAACACTGAAGCTTTCTTT
J: TRBJ2-1; D: .; V: TRBV5-1; size: .; CDR3: CASSPQGIYEQFF; DNA: TGCGCCAGCAGCCCCCAGGGAATCTATGAGCAGTTCTTC
J: TRBJ2-5; D: TRBD2; V: TRBV28; size: .; CDR3: CASSRGPGGRETQYF; DNA: TGTGCCAGCAGCCGTGGTCCGGGGGGACGGGAGACCCAGTACTTC
J: TRBJ2-1; D: TRBD1; V: TRBV7-2; size: .; CDR3: CASSLAGTARYNEQFF; DNA: TGTGCCAGCAGCTTAGCAGGGACAGCCCGATACAATGAGCAGTTCTTC
J: TRBJ2-5; D: .; V: TRBV10-3; size: .; CDR3: CAAGGGGRETQYF; DNA: TGTGCCGCCGGGGGCGGGGGTCGGGAGACCCAGTACTTC
J: TRBJ2-1; D: TRBD2; V: TRBV7-9; size: few; CDR3: CASSPTSGGAGEQFF; DNA: TGTGCCAGCAGCCCGACTAGCGGGGGGGCCGGTGAGCAGTTCTTC
J: TRBJ1-5; D: TRBD1; V: TRBV11-2; size: .; CDR3: CASSIHPGQHQPQHF; DNA: TGTGCCAGCAGCATACATCCGGGACAGCATCAGCCCCAGCATTTT
J: TRBJ1-2; D: .; V: TRBV7-2; size: few; CDR3: CASSFSRTEDGYTF; DNA: TGTGCCAGCAGCTTTTCAAGGACCGAAGATGGCTACACCTTC
J: TRBJ1-1; D: TRBD1; V: TRBV9; size: .; CDR3: CASSEPGQGMNTEAFF; DNA: TGTGCCAGCAGCGAGCCGGGACAGGGAATGAACACTGAAGCTTTCTTT
J: TRBJ2-5; D: TRBD2; V: TRBV15; size: .; CDR3: CATSQGTSGRWGETQYF; DNA: TGTGCCACTTCTCAGGGGACTAGCGGGAGGTGGGGGGAGACCCAGTACTTC
J: TRBJ2-5; D: TRBD1; V: TRBV5-1; size: once; CDR3: CASSRQGELQETQYF; DNA: TGCGCCAGCAGCCGACAGGGGGAGCTACAAGAGACCCAGTACTTC
J: TRBJ2-5; D: TRBD2; V: TRBV5-1; size: .; CDR3: CASSAGLADLQETQYF; DNA: TGCGCCAGCAGCGCAGGACTAGCGGACCTCCAAGAGACCCAGTACTTC
J: TRBJ2-1; D: .; V: TRBV7-8; size: .; CDR3: CASSASRGQFF; DNA: TGTGCCAGCAGCGCTAGCAGGGGGCAGTTCTTC
J: TRBJ1-1; D: .; V: TRBV7-9; size: .; CDR3: CASSRDKENTEAFF; DNA: TGTGCCAGCAGCAGGGACAAAGAGAACACTGAAGCTTTCTTT
J: TRBJ1-5; D: .; V: TRBV6-6; size: medium-sized; CDR3: CASSYVPIGNQPQHF; DNA: TGTGCCAGCAGTTACGTCCCAATTGGCAATCAGCCCCAGCATTTT
J: TRBJ2-1; D: TRBD2; V: TRBV5-5; size: .; CDR3: CASSTGTSGRPNEQFF; DNA: TGTGCCAGCAGCACGGGGACTAGCGGGAGGCCGAATGAGCAGTTCTTC
J: TRBJ1-2; D: .; V: TRBV7-2; size: .; CDR3: CASSFGQILYGYTF; DNA: TGTGCCAGCAGCTTCGGACAGATCCTTTATGGCTACACCTTC
J: TRBJ2-7; D: .; V: TRBV6-1; size: .; CDR3: CASSLLSYEQYF; DNA: TGTGCCAGCAGTCTCCTCTCCTACGAGCAGTACTTC
J: TRBJ1-1; D: .; V: TRBV7-2; size: .; CDR3: CASNPWGTEAFF; DNA: TGTGCCAGCAATCCATGGGGCACTGAAGCTTTCTTT
J: TRBJ1-1; D: .; V: TRBV4-3; size: .; CDR3: CASSQGSEGAEAFF; DNA: TGCGCCAGCAGCCAAGGGTCGGAGGGGGCTGAAGCTTTCTTT
J: TRBJ2-4; D: TRBD2; V: TRBV11-2; size: .; CDR3: CASSPREGSLAKNIQYF; DNA: TGTGCCAGCAGCCCTCGGGAGGGGTCCCTAGCCAAAAACATTCAGTACTTC
J: TRBJ1-3; D: .; V: TRBV7-2; size: large; CDR3: CASSLGPGNTIYF; DNA: TGTGCCAGCAGCTTAGGTCCGGGAAACACCATATATTTT
J: TRBJ1-3; D: .; V: TRBV4-3; size: .; CDR3: CASSQEGRFNTIYF; DNA: TGCGCCAGCAGCCAAGAGGGCAGGTTTAACACCATATATTTT
J: TRBJ2-3; D: TRBD2; V: TRBV6-5; size: .; CDR3: CASSRRGGVDTQYF; DNA: TGTGCCAGCAGTCGGCGGGGGGGCGTAGATACGCAGTATTTT
J: TRBJ2-7; D: .; V: TRBV7-2; size: .; CDR3: CASSLVVASSYEQYF; DNA: TGTGCCAGCAGCTTAGTTGTCGCCTCGTCCTACGAGCAGTACTTC
J: TRBJ2-1; D: TRBD1; V: TRBV6-1; size: .; CDR3: CASLGDSRGNEQFF; DNA: TGTGCCAGTTTGGGGGACAGCCGAGGGAATGAGCAGTTCTTC
J: TRBJ1-2; D: TRBD1; V: TRBV7-2; size: .; CDR3: CASSRDRGNYGYTF; DNA: TGTGCCAGTTCACGGGACAGGGGAAACTATGGCTACACCTTC
J: TRBJ2-3; D: TRBD1; V: TRBV7-2; size: .; CDR3: CASSLVGTGGGDTQYF; DNA: TGTGCCAGCAGCTTGGTCGGGACAGGAGGAGGGGATACGCAGTATTTT
J: TRBJ2-7; D: .; V: TRBV19; size: medium-sized; CDR3: CASLDANLYEQYF; DNA: TGTGCCAGTTTGGACGCGAATCTGTACGAGCAGTACTTC
J: TRBJ2-7; D: TRBD1; V: TRBV29-1; size: few; CDR3: CSGSGGPGQGSYEQYF; DNA: TGCAGCGGATCCGGAGGGCCGGGACAGGGGTCCTACGAGCAGTACTTC
J: TRBJ2-1; D: .; V: TRBV5-1; size: .; CDR3: CASSSRTIPNEQFF; DNA: TGCGCCAGCAGCTCCCGGACTATACCCAATGAGCAGTTCTTC
J: TRBJ2-1; D: .; V: TRBV5-8; size: .; CDR3: CASSSVFDEQFF; DNA: TGTGCCAGCAGCTCGGTTTTCGATGAGCAGTTCTTC
J: TRBJ1-1; D: .; V: TRBV27; size: .; CDR3: CASSLLRARTEAFF; DNA: TGTGCCAGCAGTTTATTGCGGGCTCGAACTGAAGCTTTCTTT
J: TRBJ2-3; D: .; V: TRBV18; size: .; CDR3: CASSLGQSDTQYF; DNA: TGTGCCAGCTCACTAGGACAGTCAGATACGCAGTATTTT
J: TRBJ2-1; D: TRBD2; V: TRBV6-6; size: .; CDR3: CASSSGGQYNEQFF; DNA: TGTGCCAGCAGTTCGGGAGGTCAGTACAATGAGCAGTTCTTC
J: TRBJ2-5; D: TRBD1; V: TRBV6-5; size: .; CDR3: CASSRRDSLETQYF; DNA: TGTGCCAGCAGTCGCCGGGACAGCCTAGAGACCCAGTACTTC
J: TRBJ1-1; D: .; V: TRBV4-2; size: large; CDR3: CASSQVSTDNTEAFF; DNA: TGTGCCAGCAGCCAAGTAAGTACGGACAACACTGAAGCTTTCTTT
J: TRBJ1-2; D: .; V: TRBV5-1; size: few; CDR3: CASSPGTAGDGYTF; DNA: TGCGCCAGCAGCCCCGGGACTGCTGGGGACGGCTACACCTTC
J: TRBJ1-2; D: .; V: TRBV4-3; size: .; CDR3: CASSPGGQARDGYTF; DNA: TGCGCCAGCAGCCCAGGAGGGCAGGCGAGGGATGGCTACACCTTC
J: TRBJ2-2; D: .; V: TRBV5-1; size: .; CDR3: CASSLAQGELFF; DNA: TGCGCCAGCAGCTTGGCTCAGGGGGAGCTGTTTTTT
J: TRBJ1-2; D: .; V: TRBV13; size: .; CDR3: CASSLREYYGYTF; DNA: TGTGCCAGCAGCTTAAGGGAGTACTATGGCTACACCTTC
J: TRBJ2-5; D: TRBD1; V: TRBV7-6; size: .; CDR3: CASSLGVGQRQTQYF; DNA: TGTGCCAGCAGCTTAGGGGTGGGACAGCGACAGACCCAGTACTTC
J: TRBJ1-4; D: .; V: TRBV4-3; size: once; CDR3: CASSRVDGANEKLFF; DNA: TGCGCCAGCAGCCGGGTTGATGGGGCTAATGAAAAACTGTTTTTT
J: TRBJ1-1; D: TRBD1; V: TRBV6-5; size: .; CDR3: CASSYNRGTGGTEAFF; DNA: TGTGCCAGCAGTTACAATAGGGGGACAGGAGGAACTGAAGCTTTCTTT
J: TRBJ2-1; D: TRBD2; V: TRBV7-8; size: .; CDR3: CASSSGTSGYNEQFF; DNA: TGTGCCAGCAGCTCTGGGACTAGCGGGTACAATGAGCAGTTCTTC
J: TRBJ1-4; D: TRBD1; V: TRBV7-9; size: .; CDR3: CASSPGGQGANEKLFF; DNA: TGTGCCAGCAGCCCAGGGGGACAGGGAGCTAATGAAAAACTGTTTTTT
J: TRBJ2-3; D: TRBD1; V: TRBV16; size: once; CDR3: CASNQQGAGDTQYF; DNA: TGTGCCAGCAATCAACAGGGGGCAGGAGATACGCAGTATTTT
J: TRBJ2-7; D: .; V: TRBV27; size: .; CDR3: CASSPKGNSYEQYF; DNA: TGTGCCAGCAGTCCCAAGGGGAACTCCTACGAGCAGTACTTC
J: TRBJ2-7; D: .; V: TRBV19; size: few; CDR3: CASRGGLRERLGEQYF; DNA: TGTGCCAGTCGTGGAGGTCTCCGGGAGCGATTGGGGGAGCAGTACTTC
J: TRBJ1-1; D: TRBD1; V: TRBV6-5; size: .; CDR3: CASLRDRRYTEAFF; DNA: TGTGCCAGCTTACGGGACAGGCGATACACTGAAGCTTTCTTT